One sample yielded the 32 T cell receptor beta chains listed below, sequenced in a study of cytomegalovirus exposure and HLA in healthy donors. The study ran its PCR with 60 Vbeta and 13 Jbeta primers. Generated by immunoSEQ multiplex PCR, the TCRdb table keeps only in-frame clones and is missing some. The sample data list around 200,000 clones. Sequenced sample: PBMCs. The receptors here all came from a woman under 30 in good health and CMV-seropositive.

This rearrangement joins TRBV19 to TRBJ2-1, with TRBD1 matching 7 bases. Looked up from germline, CDR1 is LNHDA and CDR2 is SQIVND (reference sequence). The CDR3 covers 15 residues. The ends lost 5 bases at V and 9 bases at J; junction bases unmatched: 13. CDR3 in amino acids: CASSSDRVESREQFF. The CDR3 DNA reads TGTGCCAGTAGTTCTGACAGGGTTGAAAGTCGTGAGCAGTTCTTC.

The chain joins TRBV4-3 to TRBJ2-1; the match to TRBD2 covers 10 bases. The germline V gene encodes CDR1 LGHNA and CDR2 YSLEER. V shed 0 bases and J 6 bases; nucleotides not matched to a gene: 5. CDR3 length: 16 residues. The CDR3 DNA reads TGCGCCAGCAGCCAAGAGGAGCGGGGGGGCCGCAATGAGCAGTTCTTC. As protein: CASSQEERGGRNEQFF.

J is TRBJ1-2 and V is TRBV9; TRBD1 might be the D (6 bases). Trimming left V 3 bases short and J 8 bases short, with 14 bases between. Germline V gene lookup returns CDR1 SGDLS and CDR2 YYNGEE. The CDR3 contains 13 residues. The CDR3, as DNA: TGTGCCAGCAGCGAGAGCGCAGGGGAAGGCTACACCTTC. Amino acids: CASSESAGEGYTF.

V is TRBV28 and J is TRBJ1-1; D is unresolved. Looked up from germline, CDR1 is MDHEN and CDR2 is SYDVKM. Trimming took 2 bases from V and 3 from J, leaving 7 bases between them. The CDR3 is made up of 13 amino acids. CDR3 region: CASSLARHTEAFF. The CDR3 coding sequence is TGTGCCAGCAGTTTAGCCAGGCACACTGAAGCTTTCTTT.

This chain links TRBV10-1 with TRBJ2-3, with 11 bases identical to TRBD2. The V and J ends lost 6 bases and 1 base, in that order; junction bases with no gene match: 6. This CDR3 has 16 amino acids. In germline, CDR1 is WNHNN, CDR2 SYGVQD (reference sequence). As DNA, the CDR3 is TGCGCCAGCAGCCCCGGGACTAGCGGACGCACAGATACGCAGTATTTT. Translated, it gives CASSPGTSGRTDTQYF.

The chain joins TRBV6-4 to TRBJ2-1; 12 bases are shared with TRBD1. Germline loops: CDR1 MRHNA, CDR2 SNTAGT. V was pared by 5 bases and J by 8 bases, with 10 bases of the junction left unmatched. The CDR3 is 16 amino acids. CDR3 nucleotides: TGTGCCAGCAGTCACGCCGTGGGACAGGGGGCCGATGAGCAGTTCTTC. Amino acids: CASSHAVGQGADEQFF.

This chain's CDR3 is CASSPAGTEAFF. DNA for the CDR3: TGTGCCAGCTCACCCGCGGGGACTGAAGCTTTCTTT. This chain links TRBV18 with TRBJ1-1; D is unresolved. Germline CDR1 reads KGHSH; CDR2 reads LQKENI. The CDR3 covers 12 residues. Trimming cost V 3 bases and J 5 bases, with 7 bases left between them.

V usage is TRBV30 and J usage is TRBJ2-4; 10 bases map to TRBD1. The ends lost 0 bases at V and 7 bases at J; junction bases unmatched: 3. This CDR3 region has 14 residues. Germline-derived CDR1 and CDR2 are GTSNPN and SVGIG (reference sequence). The CDR3 nucleotides read TGTGCCTGGAGTGTTGGGACAGGGGAGAACATTCAGTACTTC. Residues: CAWSVGTGENIQYF.

The genes are TRBV4-2 and TRBJ2-7; TRBD1 matches 9 bases. The CDR3 covers 14 residues. The ends lost 4 bases at V and 2 bases at J; junction bases unmatched: 3. Germline CDR1 reads LGHNA; CDR2 reads YNFKEQ. For the CDR3, the DNA is TGTGCCAGCAGCCCGGGACAGGGTGCCTACGAGCAGTACTTC. As protein: CASSPGQGAYEQYF.

The chain has TRBV27 and TRBJ2-2; D gene unclear. Germline V gives CDR1 MNHEY, CDR2 SMNVEV (reference sequence). The CDR3 runs 14 residues. V lost 3 bases and J lost 1, with 6 bases in between. The CDR3 spells CASSLFGNTGELFF. Written as DNA, the CDR3 is TGTGCCAGCAGTTTGTTCGGGAACACCGGGGAGCTGTTTTTT.

This sequence joins TRBV2 and TRBJ2-5, with D maybe TRBD2 (5 bases). Deletions cut 4 bases from V and 5 bases from J, with 17 bases between. The CDR3 loop spans 15 amino acids. Germline values: CDR1 SNHLY, CDR2 FYNNEI. The CDR3 sequence: CASSVYSRGRETQYF. The CDR3 region has the DNA TGTGCCAGCAGTGTCTATTCCCGGGGTAGGGAGACCCAGTACTTC.

The J gene is TRBJ2-5, the V gene TRBV4-1, with 8 bases matching TRBD2. The germline gives CDR1 MGHRA, CDR2 YSYEKL. Unmatched junction bases numbered 6, after V lost 0 bases and J lost 9 bases. The CDR3 is 14 amino acids. Here the CDR3 DNA reads TGCGCCAGCAGCCAAGATATCGCGGGAGGATCCCAGTACTTC. This encodes CASSQDIAGGSQYF.

The V gene is TRBV5-1, the J gene TRBJ2-3; no definite D call. Trimming shortened V by 0 bases and J by 2 bases, and 10 bases separated the two germline ends. Germline V lookup: CDR1 SGHRS, CDR2 YFSETQ. This CDR3 has 15 residues. Here the CDR3 reads CASSLGLVATDTQYF. DNA of the CDR3: TGCGCCAGCAGCTTGGGGCTAGTGGCCACAGATACGCAGTATTTT. Full variable domain (outside the CDR3, taken from reference TRBV5-1 and TRBJ2-3): KAGVTQTPRYLIKTRGQQVTLSCSPISGHRSVSWYQQTPGQGLQFLFEYFSETQRNKGNFPGRFSGRQFSNSRSEMNVSTLELGDSALYLCASSLGLVATDTQYFGPGTRLTVL.

The V and J genes are TRBV7-2 and TRBJ1-5; D unresolved. The CDR3 is 13 amino acids. Germline V CDR1 and CDR2: SGHTA, FQGNSA. The V end lost 4 bases, the J end lost 3 bases, and 7 bases lay between the germline ends. The CDR3 sequence is CASSSRSNQPQHF. CDR3 coding DNA: TGTGCCAGCAGCTCCCGGTCCAATCAGCCCCAGCATTTT. Full variable domain (outside the CDR3, taken from reference TRBV7-2 and TRBJ1-5): GAGVSQSPSNKVTEKGKDVELRCDPISGHTALYWYRQSLGQGLEFLIYFQGNSAPDKSGLPSDRFSAERTGGSVSTLTIQRTQQEDSAVYLCASSSRSNQPQHFGDGTRLSIL.

The J gene is TRBJ1-1, the V gene TRBV29-1; TRBD1 is a possible D gene (5 bases). The germline V and J ends were trimmed by 0 bases and 4 bases, with 6 bases remaining between them. CDR1 and CDR2 from the germline V gene are SQVTM and ANQGSEA. The CDR3 covers 12 residues. The CDR3 DNA reads TGCAGCGTTGAAGATCAGGGCACTGAAGCTTTCTTT. This encodes CSVEDQGTEAFF.

V and J are TRBV6-6 and TRBJ2-5, with D possibly TRBD1 on 6 matching bases. Trimming stripped 6 bases from V and 5 bases from J, with 16 bases between. The CDR3 is 14 amino acids. Germline CDR1 and CDR2: MNHNY and SVGAGI (reference sequence). DNA for the CDR3: TGTGCCAGCAGCTCCGGGACATCCTGGGAGACCCAGTACTTC. Its protein is CASSSGTSWETQYF.

This chain links TRBV30 with TRBJ2-2; D possibly corresponds to TRBD2 (6 bases). The V end was cut by 4 bases, the J end by 4 bases, with 10 bases between. This CDR3 has 13 amino acids. Germline V lookup: CDR1 GTSNPN, CDR2 SVGIG (reference sequence). In DNA form, the CDR3 reads TGTGCCTGGACGGGGAGGTCCACCGGGGAGCTGTTTTTT. As protein: CAWTGRSTGELFF.

The chain links TRBV6-5 to TRBJ1-3, with 9 bases matching TRBD1. V shed 2 bases and J 3 bases; nucleotides not matched to a gene: 2. The CDR3 has 15 residues. Germline V gene data show CDR1 as MNHEY and CDR2 as SVGAGI. For the CDR3, the DNA is TGTGCCAGCAGTTACGGGACAGGGATTGGAAACACCATATATTTT. It codes for CASSYGTGIGNTIYF.

The rearrangement joins TRBV27 to TRBJ1-2; 7 bases align to TRBD1. Germline-derived CDR1 and CDR2 are MNHEY and SMNVEV (reference sequence). The V gene end was trimmed by 4 bases and the J gene end by 5 bases; junction bases not matched to a gene: 13. The CDR3 length is 16 residues. CDR3 in amino acids: CASSSSGTDSIYGYTF. The CDR3 DNA follows: TGTGCCAGCAGTTCCTCCGGGACAGACTCAATTTATGGCTACACCTTC.

The chain couples TRBV30 to TRBJ2-3; no clear D gene. The CDR3 runs to 12 residues. CDR1 and CDR2 from the germline V gene are GTSNPN and SVGIG (reference sequence). V shed 2 bases and J shed 2 bases, with 5 bases lying between them. CDR3 region: CAWSSSTDTQYF. CDR3 DNA sequence: TGTGCCTGGAGTTCCTCCACAGATACGCAGTATTTT.

The J gene is TRBJ1-5, the V gene TRBV27; D not certain. The CDR3 extends over 13 amino acids. The V gene lost 4 bases and the J gene lost 9 bases, with 13 bases spanning the gap. Germline CDR1 reads MNHEY; CDR2 reads SMNVEV (reference sequence). The CDR3 sequence: CASSYGSRGPQHF. Here the CDR3 DNA reads TGTGCCAGCAGTTACGGGAGCCGGGGGCCCCAGCATTTT.

The rearrangement joins TRBV9 to TRBJ2-7; 8 bases agree with TRBD1. Per the germline V gene, CDR1 is SGDLS and CDR2 is YYNGEE. Losses at the gene ends were 4 bases for V and 2 bases for J; bases not matched to a gene: 11. The CDR3 contains 16 residues. CDR3 nucleotide sequence: TGTGCCAGCAGCCGGAGAGAACAGGGGGGACCCTACGAGCAGTACTTC. This encodes CASSRREQGGPYEQYF.

The rearrangement links TRBV5-1 to TRBJ2-3; 11 nucleotides line up with TRBD2. Per germline, CDR1 SGHRS and CDR2 YFSETQ. The ends lost 6 bases at V and 2 bases at J; junction bases unmatched: 8. The CDR3 consists of 16 residues. The CDR3 loop is CASNKGTSGLTDTQYF. The CDR3 bases are TGCGCCAGCAACAAGGGGACTAGCGGTCTCACAGATACGCAGTATTTT. Filled out from reference TRBV5-1 and TRBJ2-3, the complete variable domain reads KAGVTQTPRYLIKTRGQQVTLSCSPISGHRSVSWYQQTPGQGLQFLFEYFSETQRNKGNFPGRFSGRQFSNSRSEMNVSTLELGDSALYLCASNKGTSGLTDTQYFGPGTRLTVL.

The CDR3 region has the DNA TGTGCCAGCAGCTGGAGGACAGTCACCTACGAGCAGTACTTC. Translation: CASSWRTVTYEQYF. The J gene is TRBJ2-5, the V gene TRBV5-6; possible D gene TRBD1, 6 bases. The end of the DNA aligns better with TRBJ2-7, so the J call may be wrong. This CDR3 has 14 amino acids. Germline lookup yields CDR1 SGHDT and CDR2 YYEEEE.

The chain is built from TRBV6-5 and TRBJ1-2; 7 nucleotides align to TRBD1. J was trimmed by 7 bases and V by 2 bases; bases with no gene match: 13. Germline V gives CDR1 MNHEY, CDR2 SVGAGI. This CDR3 has 16 residues. The CDR3 DNA sequence: TGTGCCAGCAGTTACCGGAGGGGGCCCTCTTCTGGTGGCTACACCTTC. Translated: CASSYRRGPSSGGYTF.

The chain is built from TRBV9 and TRBJ1-2; 8 bases match TRBD1. This CDR3 has 15 residues. J lost 0 bases, V lost 4 bases, and 5 bases had no gene match. Looked up from germline, CDR1 is SGDLS and CDR2 is YYNGEE. The CDR3 spells CASSIGQGPNYGYTF. In DNA form, the CDR3 reads TGTGCCAGCAGCATAGGACAGGGCCCTAACTATGGCTACACCTTC.

The chain has TRBV4-2 and TRBJ2-7, with 7 positions matching TRBD2. Germline V gene data show CDR1 as LGHNA and CDR2 as YNFKEQ. J was trimmed by 2 bases and V by 4 bases; bases with no gene match: 8. The length of the CDR3 is 15 residues. CDR3 protein: CASSRGAGTAYEQYF. CDR3 DNA: TGTGCCAGCAGCCGAGGAGCGGGGACCGCCTACGAGCAGTACTTC.

The chain links TRBV5-1 to TRBJ2-1; weak D call: TRBD2 (5 bases). V lost 0 bases and J 4 bases, leaving 14 bases between the germline ends. The CDR3 has 16 residues. Germline CDR1 and CDR2: SGHRS and YFSETQ. CDR3 nucleotide sequence: TGCGCCAGCAGCTTGGTGTTGGGAGCGGAGTACAATGAGCAGTTCTTC. Translation: CASSLVLGAEYNEQFF.

The V and J genes are TRBV12-5 and TRBJ1-1; D is unresolved. The CDR3 length is 12 residues. In germline, CDR1 is LGHNT, CDR2 FRNRAP. CDR3 sequence (DNA): TGTGCCTCCAAGGGAGCCGACACTGAAGCTTTCTTT. Translation: CASKGADTEAFF.

The chain has TRBV9 and TRBJ1-1, with a possible D match to TRBD1 (6 bases). Germline CDR1 reads SGDLS; CDR2 reads YYNGEE. Trimming removed 4 bases at V and 0 bases at J, with 25 bases between. CDR3 length equals 19 residues. CDR3 in DNA: TGTGCCAGCAGCTCAGGGGCCTTGGGCAGGGAAAACCTGAACACTGAAGCTTTCTTT. Encoded protein: CASSSGALGRENLNTEAFF.

The CDR3 coding sequence is TGTGCCAGCAGTGCCCGGGACACCCGGGCGCCCTATGAGCAGTTCTTC. Its protein is CASSARDTRAPYEQFF. This sequence joins TRBV6-4 and TRBJ2-1; maybe TRBD1 (6 bases). The CDR3 totals 16 residues. The germline V gene encodes CDR1 MRHNA and CDR2 SNTAGT. Trimming cost V 4 bases and J 8 bases, with 21 bases left between them.

The chain uses TRBV18 and TRBJ2-7, with 10 nucleotides matching TRBD1. The trim removed 4 bases at V and 3 bases at J, leaving 3 bases unmatched. CDR1 KGHSH and CDR2 LQKENI come from the germline V gene. The CDR3 is made up of 14 amino acids. This chain's CDR3 is CASSQGTGDYEQYF. The CDR3 DNA sequence: TGTGCCAGCTCACAGGGGACAGGGGACTACGAGCAGTACTTC.